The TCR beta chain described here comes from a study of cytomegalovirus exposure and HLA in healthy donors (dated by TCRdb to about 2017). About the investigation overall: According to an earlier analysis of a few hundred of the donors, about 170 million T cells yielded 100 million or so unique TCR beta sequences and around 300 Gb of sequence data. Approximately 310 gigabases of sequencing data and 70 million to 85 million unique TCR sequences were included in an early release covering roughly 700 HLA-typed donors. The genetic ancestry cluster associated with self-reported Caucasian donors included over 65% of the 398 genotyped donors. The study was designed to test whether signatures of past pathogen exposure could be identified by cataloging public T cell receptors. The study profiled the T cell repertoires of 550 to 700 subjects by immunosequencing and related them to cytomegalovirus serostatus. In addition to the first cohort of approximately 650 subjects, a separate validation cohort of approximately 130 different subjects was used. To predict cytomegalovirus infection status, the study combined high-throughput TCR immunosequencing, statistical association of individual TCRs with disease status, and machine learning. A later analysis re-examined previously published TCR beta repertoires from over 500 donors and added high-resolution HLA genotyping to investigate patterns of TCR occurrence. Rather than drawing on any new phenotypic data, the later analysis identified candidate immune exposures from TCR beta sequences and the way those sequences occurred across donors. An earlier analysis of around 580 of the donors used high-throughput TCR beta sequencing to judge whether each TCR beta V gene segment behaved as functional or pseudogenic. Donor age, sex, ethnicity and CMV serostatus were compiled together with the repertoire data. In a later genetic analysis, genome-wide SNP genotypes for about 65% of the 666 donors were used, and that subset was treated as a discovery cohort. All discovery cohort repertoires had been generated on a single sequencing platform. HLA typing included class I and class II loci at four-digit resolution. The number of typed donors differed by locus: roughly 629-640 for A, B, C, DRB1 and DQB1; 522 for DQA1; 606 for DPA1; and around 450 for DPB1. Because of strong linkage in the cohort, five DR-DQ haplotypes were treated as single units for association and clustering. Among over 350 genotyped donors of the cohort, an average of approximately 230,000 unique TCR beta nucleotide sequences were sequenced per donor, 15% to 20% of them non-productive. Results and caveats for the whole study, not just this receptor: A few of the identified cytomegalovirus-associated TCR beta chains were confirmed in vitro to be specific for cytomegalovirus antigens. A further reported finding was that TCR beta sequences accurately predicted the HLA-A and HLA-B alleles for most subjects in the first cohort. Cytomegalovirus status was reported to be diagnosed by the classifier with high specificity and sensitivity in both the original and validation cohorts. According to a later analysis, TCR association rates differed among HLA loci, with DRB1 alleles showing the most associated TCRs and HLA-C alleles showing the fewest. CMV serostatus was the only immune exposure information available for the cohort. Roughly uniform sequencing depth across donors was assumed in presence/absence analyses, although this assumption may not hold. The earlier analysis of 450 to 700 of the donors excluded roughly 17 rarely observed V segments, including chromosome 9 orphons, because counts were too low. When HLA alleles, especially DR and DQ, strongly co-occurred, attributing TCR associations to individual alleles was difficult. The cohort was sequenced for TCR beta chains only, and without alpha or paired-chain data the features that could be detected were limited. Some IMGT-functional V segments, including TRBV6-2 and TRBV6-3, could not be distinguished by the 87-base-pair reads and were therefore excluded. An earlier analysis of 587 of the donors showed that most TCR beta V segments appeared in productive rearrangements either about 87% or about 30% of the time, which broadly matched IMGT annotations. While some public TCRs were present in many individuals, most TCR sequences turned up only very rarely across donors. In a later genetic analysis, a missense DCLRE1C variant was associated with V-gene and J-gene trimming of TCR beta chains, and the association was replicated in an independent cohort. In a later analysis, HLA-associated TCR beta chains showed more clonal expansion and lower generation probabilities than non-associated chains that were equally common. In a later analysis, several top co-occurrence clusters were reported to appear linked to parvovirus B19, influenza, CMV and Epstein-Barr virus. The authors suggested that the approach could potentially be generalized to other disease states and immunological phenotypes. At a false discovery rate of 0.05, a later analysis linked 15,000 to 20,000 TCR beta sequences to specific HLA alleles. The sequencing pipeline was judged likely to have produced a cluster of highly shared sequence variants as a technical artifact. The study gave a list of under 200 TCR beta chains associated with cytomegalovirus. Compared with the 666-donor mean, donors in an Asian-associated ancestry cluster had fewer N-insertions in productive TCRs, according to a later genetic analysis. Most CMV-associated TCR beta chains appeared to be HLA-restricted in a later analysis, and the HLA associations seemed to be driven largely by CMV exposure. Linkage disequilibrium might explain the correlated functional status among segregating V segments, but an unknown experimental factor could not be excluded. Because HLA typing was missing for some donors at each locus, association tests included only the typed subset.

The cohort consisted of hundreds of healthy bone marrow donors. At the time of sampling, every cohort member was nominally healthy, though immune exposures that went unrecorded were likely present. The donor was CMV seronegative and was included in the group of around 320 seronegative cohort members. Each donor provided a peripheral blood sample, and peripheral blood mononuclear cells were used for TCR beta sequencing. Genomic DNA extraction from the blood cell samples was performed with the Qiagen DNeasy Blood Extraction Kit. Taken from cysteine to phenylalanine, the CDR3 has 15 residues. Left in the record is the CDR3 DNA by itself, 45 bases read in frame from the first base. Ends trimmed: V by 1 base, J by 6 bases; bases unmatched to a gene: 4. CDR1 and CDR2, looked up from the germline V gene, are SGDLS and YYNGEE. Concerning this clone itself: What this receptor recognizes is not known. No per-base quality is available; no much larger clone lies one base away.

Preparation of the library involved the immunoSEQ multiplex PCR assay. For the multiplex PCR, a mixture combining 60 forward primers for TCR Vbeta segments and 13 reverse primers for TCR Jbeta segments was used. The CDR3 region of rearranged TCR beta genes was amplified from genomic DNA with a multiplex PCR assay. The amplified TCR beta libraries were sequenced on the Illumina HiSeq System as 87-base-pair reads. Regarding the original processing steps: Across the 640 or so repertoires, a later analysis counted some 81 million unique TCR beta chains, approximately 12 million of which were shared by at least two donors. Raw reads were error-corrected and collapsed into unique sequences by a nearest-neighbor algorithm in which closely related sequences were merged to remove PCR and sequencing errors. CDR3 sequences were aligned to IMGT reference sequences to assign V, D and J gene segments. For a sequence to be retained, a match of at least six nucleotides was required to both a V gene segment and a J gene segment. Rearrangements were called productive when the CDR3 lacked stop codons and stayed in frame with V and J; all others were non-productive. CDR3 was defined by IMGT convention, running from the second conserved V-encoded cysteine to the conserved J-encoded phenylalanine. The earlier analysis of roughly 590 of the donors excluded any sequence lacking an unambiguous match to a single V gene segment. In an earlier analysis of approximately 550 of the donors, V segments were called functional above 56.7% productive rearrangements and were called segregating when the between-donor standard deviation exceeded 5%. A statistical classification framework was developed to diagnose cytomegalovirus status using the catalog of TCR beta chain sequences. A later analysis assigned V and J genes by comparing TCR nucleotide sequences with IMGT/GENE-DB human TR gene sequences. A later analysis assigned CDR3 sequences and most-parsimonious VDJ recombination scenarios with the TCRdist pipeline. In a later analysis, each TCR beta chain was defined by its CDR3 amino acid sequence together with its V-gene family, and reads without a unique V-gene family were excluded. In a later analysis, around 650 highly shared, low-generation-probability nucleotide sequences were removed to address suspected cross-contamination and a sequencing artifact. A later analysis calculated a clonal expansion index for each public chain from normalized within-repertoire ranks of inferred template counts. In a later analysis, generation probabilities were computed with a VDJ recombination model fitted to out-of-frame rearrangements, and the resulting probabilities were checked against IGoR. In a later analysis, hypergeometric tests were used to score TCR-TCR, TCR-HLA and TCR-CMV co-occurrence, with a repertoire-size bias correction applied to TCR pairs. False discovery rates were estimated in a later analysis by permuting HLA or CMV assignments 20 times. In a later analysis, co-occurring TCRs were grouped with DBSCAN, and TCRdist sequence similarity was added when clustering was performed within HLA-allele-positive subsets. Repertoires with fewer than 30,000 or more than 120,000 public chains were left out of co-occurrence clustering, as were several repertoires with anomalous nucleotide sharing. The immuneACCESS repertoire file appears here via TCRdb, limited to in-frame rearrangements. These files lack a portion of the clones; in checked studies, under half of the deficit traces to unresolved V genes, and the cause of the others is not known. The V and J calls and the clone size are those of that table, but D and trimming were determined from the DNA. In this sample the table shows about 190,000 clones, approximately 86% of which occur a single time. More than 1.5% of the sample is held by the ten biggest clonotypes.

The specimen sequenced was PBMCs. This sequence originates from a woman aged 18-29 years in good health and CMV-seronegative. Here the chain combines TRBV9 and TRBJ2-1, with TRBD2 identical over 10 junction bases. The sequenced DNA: TGTGCCAGCAGCGTACGGGGACTAGCGTCCAATGAGCAGTTCTTC. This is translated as CASSVRGLASNEQFF.